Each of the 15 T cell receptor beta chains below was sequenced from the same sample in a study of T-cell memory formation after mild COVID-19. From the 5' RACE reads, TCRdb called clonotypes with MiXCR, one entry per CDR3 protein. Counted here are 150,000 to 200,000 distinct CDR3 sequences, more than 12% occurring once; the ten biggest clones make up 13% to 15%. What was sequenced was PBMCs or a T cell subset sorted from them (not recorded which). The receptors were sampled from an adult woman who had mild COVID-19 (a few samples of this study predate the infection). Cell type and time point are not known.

The chain's CDR3 is CASSFGTTQETQYF. The CDR3 coding sequence is TGTGCCAGCAGCTTCGGGACTACGCAAGAGACCCAGTACTTC. The gene calls are TRBV5-6 and TRBJ2-5; 7 bases align to TRBD2. CDR3 length equals 14 residues. The V and J ends lost 2 bases and 2 bases, in that order; junction bases with no gene match: 3. The germline V gene has CDR1 SGHDT and CDR2 YYEEEE.

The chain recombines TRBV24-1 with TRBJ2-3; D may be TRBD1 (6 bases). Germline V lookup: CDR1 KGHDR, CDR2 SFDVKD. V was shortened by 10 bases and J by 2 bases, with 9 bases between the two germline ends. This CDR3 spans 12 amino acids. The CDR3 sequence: CATAGDTDTQYF. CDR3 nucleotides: TGTGCCACGGCAGGGGACACAGATACGCAGTATTTT.

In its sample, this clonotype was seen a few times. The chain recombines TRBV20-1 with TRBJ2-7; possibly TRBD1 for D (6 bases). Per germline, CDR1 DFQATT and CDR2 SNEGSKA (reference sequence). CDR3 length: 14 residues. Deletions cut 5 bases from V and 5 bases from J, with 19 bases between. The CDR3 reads CSAGSGWGLDEQYF. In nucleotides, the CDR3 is TGCAGTGCTGGGTCCGGTTGGGGGCTCGACGAGCAGTACTTC.

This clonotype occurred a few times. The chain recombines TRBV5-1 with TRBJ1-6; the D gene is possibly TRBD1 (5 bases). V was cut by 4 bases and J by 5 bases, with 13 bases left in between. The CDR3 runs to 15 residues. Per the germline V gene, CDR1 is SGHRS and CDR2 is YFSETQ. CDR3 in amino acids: CASSPRTSDNSPLHF. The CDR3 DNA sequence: TGCGCCAGCAGCCCACGGACAAGCGATAATTCACCCCTCCACTTT.

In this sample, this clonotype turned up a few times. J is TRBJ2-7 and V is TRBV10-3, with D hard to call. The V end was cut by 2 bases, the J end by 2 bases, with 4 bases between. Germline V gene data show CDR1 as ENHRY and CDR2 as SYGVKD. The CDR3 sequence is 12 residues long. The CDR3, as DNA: TGTGCCATCAGTGAGCCGGCCTACGAGCAGTACTTC. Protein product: CAISEPAYEQYF.

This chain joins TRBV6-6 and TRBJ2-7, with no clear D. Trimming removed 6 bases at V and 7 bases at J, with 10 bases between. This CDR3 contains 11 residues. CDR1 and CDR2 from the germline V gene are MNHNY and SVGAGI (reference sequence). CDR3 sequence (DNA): TGTGCCAGCAGGACCCCTGCGGAGCAGTACTTC. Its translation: CASRTPAEQYF.

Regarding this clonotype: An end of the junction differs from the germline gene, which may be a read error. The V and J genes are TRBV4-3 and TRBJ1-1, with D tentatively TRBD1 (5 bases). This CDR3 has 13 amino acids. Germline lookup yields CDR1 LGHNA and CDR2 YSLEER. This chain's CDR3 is CASSQDLGTDDAF. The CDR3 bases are TGCGCCAGCAGCCAAGATCTGGGGACCGACGACGCTTTT.

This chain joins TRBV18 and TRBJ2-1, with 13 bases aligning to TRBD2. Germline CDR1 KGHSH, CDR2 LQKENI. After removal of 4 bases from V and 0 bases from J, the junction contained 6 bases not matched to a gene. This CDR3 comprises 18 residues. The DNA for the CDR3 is TGTGCCAGCTCACTGACTAGCGGGGGGTCGAGCTCCTACAATGAGCAGTTCTTC. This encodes CASSLTSGGSSSYNEQFF. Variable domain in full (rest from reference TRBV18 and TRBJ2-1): NAGVMQNPRHLVRRRGQEARLRCSPMKGHSHVYWYRQLPEEGLKFMVYLQKENIIDESGMPKERFSAEFPKEGPSILRIQQVVRGDSAAYFCASSLTSGGSSSYNEQFFGPGTRLTVL.

The CDR3 loop reads CATSLNLAGGHNNEQFF. The CDR3 DNA reads as TGTGCCACCAGCCTGAACCTAGCGGGGGGTCATAACAATGAGCAGTTCTTC. The chain is built from TRBV15 and TRBJ2-1; 11 nucleotides line up with TRBD2. V dropped 5 bases and J dropped 5; count of bases not matched to a gene: 11. The germline V gene has CDR1 LNHNV and CDR2 YYDKDF (reference sequence). CDR3 length: 17 amino acids.

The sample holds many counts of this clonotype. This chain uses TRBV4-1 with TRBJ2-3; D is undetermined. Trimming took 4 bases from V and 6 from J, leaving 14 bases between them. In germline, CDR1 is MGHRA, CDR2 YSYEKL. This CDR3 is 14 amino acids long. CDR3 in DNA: TGCGCCAGCAGCCCTCCAAACGGACGGGATACGCAGTATTTT. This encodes CASSPPNGRDTQYF.

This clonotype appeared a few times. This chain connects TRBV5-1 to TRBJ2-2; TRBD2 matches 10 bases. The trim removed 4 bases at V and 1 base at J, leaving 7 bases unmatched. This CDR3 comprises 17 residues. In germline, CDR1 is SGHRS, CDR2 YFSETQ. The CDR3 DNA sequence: TGCGCCAGCAGCAGATCATTAGCGGGAGGGAACACCGGGGAGCTGTTTTTT. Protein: CASSRSLAGGNTGELFF. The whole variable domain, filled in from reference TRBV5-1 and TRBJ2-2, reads KAGVTQTPRYLIKTRGQQVTLSCSPISGHRSVSWYQQTPGQGLQFLFEYFSETQRNKGNFPGRFSGRQFSNSRSEMNVSTLELGDSALYLCASSRSLAGGNTGELFFGEGSRLTVL.

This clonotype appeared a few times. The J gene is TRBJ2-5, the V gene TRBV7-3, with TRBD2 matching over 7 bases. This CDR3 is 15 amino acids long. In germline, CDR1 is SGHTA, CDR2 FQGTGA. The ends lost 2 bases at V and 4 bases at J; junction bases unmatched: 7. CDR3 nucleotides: TGTGCCAGCAGCTTAGAAGGTCTAGCGGCAGAGACCCAGTACTTC. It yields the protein CASSLEGLAAETQYF.

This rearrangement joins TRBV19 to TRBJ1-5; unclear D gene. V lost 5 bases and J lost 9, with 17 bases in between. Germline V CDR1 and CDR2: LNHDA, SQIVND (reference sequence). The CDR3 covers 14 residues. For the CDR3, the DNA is TGTGCCAGTAGTCCCGGGCAAGGGCGGGGGCCCCAGCATTTT. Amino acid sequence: CASSPGQGRGPQHF.

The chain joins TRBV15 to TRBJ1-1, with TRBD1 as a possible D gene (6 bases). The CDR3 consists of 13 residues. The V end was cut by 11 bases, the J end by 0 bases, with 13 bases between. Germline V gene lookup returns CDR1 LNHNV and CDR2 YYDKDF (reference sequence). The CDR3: CASGGRLNTEAFF. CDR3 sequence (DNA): TGTGCCTCGGGGGGGCGGTTGAACACTGAAGCTTTCTTT.

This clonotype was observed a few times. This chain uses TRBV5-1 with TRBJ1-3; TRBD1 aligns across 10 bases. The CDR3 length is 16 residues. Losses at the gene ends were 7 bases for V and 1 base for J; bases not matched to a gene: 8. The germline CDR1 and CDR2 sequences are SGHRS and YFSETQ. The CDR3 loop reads CASVSGTGVSGNTIYF. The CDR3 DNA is TGCGCCAGCGTCTCCGGGACAGGGGTTTCTGGAAACACCATATATTTT.